These 26 T cell receptor beta chains were all obtained from the same sample, sequenced in a study of Graves' ophthalmopathy and Graves' hyperthyroidism. RNA transcripts served as template for amplifying TCR beta CDR3 sequences. An opening RT-PCR round employed HTBI primers and preceded a second-round multiplex PCR. MiXCR, run by TCRdb on the multiplex PCR reads, gives a single entry per CDR3 protein. Of 400,000 to 450,000 distinct CDR3 sequences listed, roughly 21% are singletons. Sequenced: peripheral blood. The receptors shown here come from a woman aged 18-30 years with stable Graves' hyperthyroidism.

This clonotype was seen a few times. A read error may produce the germline difference seen at one junction end. V and J are TRBV19 and TRBJ2-2; D possibly corresponds to TRBD2 (5 bases). This CDR3 region has 12 residues. The germline V gene has CDR1 LNHDA and CDR2 SQIVND (reference sequence). CDR3: CASVKLHGELCF. The CDR3 bases are TGTGCCAGTGTCAAACTGCACGGGGAGCTGTGTTTT.

The table lists this clonotype with many counts. The chain uses TRBV12-3 or TRBV12-4 and TRBJ2-7; 8 nucleotides agree with TRBD2. CDR3 size: 14 residues. With V trimmed by 2 bases and J by 3 bases, 3 bases remained unmatched. The CDR3 bases are TGTGCCAGCAGTTTAAGCGGGAGTGTCTACGAGCAGTACTTC. Its protein product is CASSLSGSVYEQYF.

This clonotype was recorded at least ten times. The genes are TRBV12-3 or TRBV12-4 and TRBJ1-2; a possible D gene is TRBD1 (6 bases). V lost 5 bases, J lost 3 bases, and 16 bases lay in between. The CDR3 runs to 15 residues. This CDR3 is CASSNRALGYYGYTF. Written as DNA, the CDR3 is TGTGCCAGCAGTAACAGGGCCTTGGGTTACTATGGCTACACCTTC.

The chain links TRBV6-1 to TRBJ2-7, with TRBD1 matching over 8 bases. Germline-derived CDR1 and CDR2 are MNHNS and SASEGT. CDR3 length equals 13 residues. V trimming: 8 bases; J trimming: 4 bases; junction bases outside the gene matches: 7. CDR3: CASVDRDPYEQYF. The DNA for the CDR3 is TGTGCCAGCGTGGACAGGGACCCTTACGAGCAGTACTTC.

This clonotype was seen ten or more times. The J gene is TRBJ1-5, the V gene TRBV12-3 or TRBV12-4; TRBD1 agrees at 9 bases. With 4 bases clipped from V and 7 bases from J, the junction kept 11 bases outside the gene matches. The CDR3 sequence is 16 residues long. CDR3 coding DNA: TGTGCCAGCAGTTACCAGGGAACAGGGGGCGCCCAGCCCCAGCATTTT. Translating gives CASSYQGTGGAQPQHF.

This clonotype was found many times. The chain links TRBV9 to TRBJ2-7; 9 positions agree with TRBD2. Trimming cost V 0 bases and J 2 bases; bases outside gene matches: 6. The germline CDR1 and CDR2 sequences are SGDLS and YYNGEE. The CDR3 contains 16 residues. The DNA for the CDR3 is TGTGCCAGCAGCGTAGAAGCTAGCGGGACCCCCTACGAGCAGTACTTC. Translation: CASSVEASGTPYEQYF.

The chain has TRBV28 and TRBJ2-7; D unresolved. The CDR3 runs 13 residues. CDR1 and CDR2 from the germline V gene are MDHEN and SYDVKM. V shed 3 bases and J shed 3 bases, with 9 bases lying between them. Here the CDR3 reads CASSFSGYYEQYF. The CDR3 coding sequence is TGTGCCAGCAGTTTTTCCGGTTACTACGAGCAGTACTTC.

This clonotype was seen at least ten times. V gene TRBV7-2 combines with J gene TRBJ1-2, with a possible D match to TRBD1 (6 bases). Per the germline V gene, CDR1 is SGHTA and CDR2 is FQGNSA. Deletions cut 2 bases from V and 4 bases from J, with 17 bases between. The CDR3 length is 16 residues. Written as DNA, the CDR3 is TGTGCCAGCAGCTTAAACGCGCTCGTGGACAGCTATGGCTACACCTTC. Its protein is CASSLNALVDSYGYTF. The variable domain in full, completed from reference TRBV7-2 and TRBJ1-2, reads GAGVSQSPSNKVTEKGKDVELRCDPISGHTALYWYRQSLGQGLEFLIYFQGNSAPDKSGLPSDRFSAERTGGSVSTLTIQRTQQEDSAVYLCASSLNALVDSYGYTFGSGTRLTVV.

This rearrangement joins TRBV20-1 to TRBJ2-4, with 8 bases identical to TRBD1. The germline gives CDR1 DFQATT, CDR2 SNEGSKA (reference sequence). The V and J ends lost 2 bases and 6 bases, in that order; junction bases with no gene match: 6. The CDR3 has 14 amino acids. CDR3 residues: CSARWAQGGNIQYF. As DNA, the CDR3 is TGCAGTGCTAGATGGGCACAGGGGGGAAACATTCAGTACTTC.

In its sample, this clonotype was seen a few times. The gene calls are TRBV7-2 and TRBJ2-7, with unresolved D. The CDR3 has 13 amino acids. The V gene's germline CDR1 is SGHTA and CDR2 FQGNSA. Trimming took 3 bases from V and 4 from J, leaving 10 bases between them. The CDR3 is CASSFGRLYEQYF. The CDR3 DNA reads TGTGCCAGCAGCTTCGGACGGCTGTACGAGCAGTACTTC.

This clonotype was picked up many times. V usage is TRBV12-3 or TRBV12-4 and J usage is TRBJ1-3, with TRBD1 as a possible D gene (5 bases). This CDR3 has 13 residues. Trimming shortened V by 11 bases and J by 4 bases, and 15 bases separated the two germline ends. The CDR3 bases are TGTGCCGGAAGGGAGGGGATGGGAAACACCATATATTTT. Translating it yields CAGREGMGNTIYF.

Ten or more counts support this clonotype. V usage is TRBV7-2 and J usage is TRBJ2-2; no reliable D call. CDR1 is SGHTA, CDR2 FQGNSA, per germline. Trimming cost V 4 bases and J 3 bases, with 6 bases left between them. This CDR3 spans 13 amino acids. The CDR3 sequence: CASSSQHTGELFF. Here the CDR3 DNA reads TGTGCCAGCAGCTCGCAACACACCGGGGAGCTGTTTTTT.

This clonotype was seen at least ten times. The DNA of the CDR3 is TGTGCCAGCAGCCCCCGGGACGTTAACTATGGCTACACCTTC. It codes for CASSPRDVNYGYTF. The V call is TRBV7-8, the J call TRBJ1-2, with D tentatively TRBD1 (5 bases). Per the germline V gene, CDR1 is SGHVS and CDR2 is FQNEAQ. This CDR3 is 14 amino acids long. The ends were cut back, 5 bases at V and 1 base at J, with 11 bases in the middle.

J is TRBJ1-2 and V is TRBV30; D uncertain. Trimming removed 1 base from V and 8 bases from J, with 8 bases in between. The CDR3 totals 11 residues. CDR1 is GTSNPN and CDR2 is SVGIG in the germline V gene (reference sequence). The CDR3 is CAWSGGYGYTF. The CDR3 bases are TGTGCCTGGAGTGGCGGGTACGGCTACACCTTC.

This clonotype was picked up many times. This sequence joins TRBV6-5 and TRBJ2-2; 8 positions match TRBD1. Germline values: CDR1 MNHEY, CDR2 SVGAGI. V shed 4 bases and J 7 bases; nucleotides not matched to a gene: 2. The CDR3 is 13 residues long. The CDR3 sequence is CASSWTGSGELFF. CDR3 DNA sequence: TGTGCCAGCAGTTGGACAGGGAGCGGGGAGCTGTTTTTT.

This clonotype was seen many times. The V call is TRBV13, the J call TRBJ1-1; no firm D call. CDR3 size: 13 residues. The V end lost 6 bases, the J end lost 3 bases, and 11 bases lay between the germline ends. The germline gives CDR1 PRHDT, CDR2 FYEKMQ (reference sequence). Here the CDR3 reads CASRLKDYTEAFF. The DNA of the CDR3 is TGTGCCAGCAGACTGAAGGATTACACTGAAGCTTTCTTT.

This clonotype was seen only a few times. J is TRBJ2-2 and V is TRBV6-1; D possibly corresponds to TRBD2 (6 bases). The CDR3 is made up of 13 amino acids. Trimming took off 6 bases at V and 6 bases at J, with 11 bases between the two ends. From germline, CDR1 is MNHNS and CDR2 SASEGT. CDR3: CASRGGISGELFF. As DNA, the CDR3 is TGTGCCAGCAGGGGCGGGATCTCCGGGGAGCTGTTTTTT.

This clonotype came up many times. The rearrangement joins TRBV29-1 to TRBJ2-7; D not certain. This CDR3 spans 11 amino acids. The V end lost 2 bases, the J end lost 7 bases, and 9 bases lay between the germline ends. Germline CDR1 and CDR2: SQVTM and ANQGSEA. This CDR3 reads CSVEKGNEQYF. The CDR3 region has the DNA TGCAGCGTTGAAAAAGGGAATGAGCAGTACTTC.

A word on this clonotype: This may come from a read error, since a much larger clone is one base off. The CDR3 sequence: CASSLESYDFFGNTIYF. Written as DNA, the CDR3 is TGCGCCAGCAGCTTGGAGTCATACGATTTCTTTGGAAACACCATATATTTT. The chain combines TRBV5-1 with TRBJ1-3; D uncertain. V was clipped by 0 bases and J by 3 bases, with 16 bases between them. The CDR3 has 17 amino acids. Germline V CDR1 and CDR2: SGHRS, YFSETQ.

This clonotype occurred many times. The rearrangement joins TRBV29-1 to TRBJ2-2; 10 bases map to TRBD2. The germline V gene encodes CDR1 SQVTM and CDR2 ANQGSEA. Germline trimming cut 6 bases from V and 5 bases from J; bases unmatched to any gene: 12. The length of the CDR3 is 16 residues. The CDR3 nucleotides read TGCAGCGTGGTAATATACGGGACTAGCGAGACCGGGGAGCTGTTTTTT. The encoded protein is CSVVIYGTSETGELFF.

The rearrangement joins TRBV11-3 to TRBJ1-3; D is unresolved. The CDR3 has 14 residues. V lost 4 bases, J lost 4 bases, and 11 bases lay in between. The V gene's germline CDR1 is SGHNT and CDR2 YENEEA. The CDR3 region has the DNA TGTGCCAGCAGCTCGAGACATAGGGGAAACACCATATATTTT. Translated, it gives CASSSRHRGNTIYF.

The rearrangement joins TRBV5-1 to TRBJ2-7; TRBD1 agrees at 9 bases. The trim removed 7 bases at V and 4 bases at J, leaving 9 bases unmatched. The CDR3 is 14 residues long. CDR1 is SGHRS and CDR2 is YFSETQ in the germline V gene. Here the CDR3 reads CASQPGQGLYEQYF. In nucleotides, the CDR3 is TGCGCCAGCCAACCGGGACAGGGATTATACGAGCAGTACTTC.

This clonotype came up many times. The J gene is TRBJ1-1, the V gene TRBV7-3; D is unclear. The V end was cut by 3 bases, the J end by 4 bases, with 9 bases between. The CDR3 is made up of 13 amino acids. Looked up from germline, CDR1 is SGHTA and CDR2 is FQGTGA. The DNA for the CDR3 is TGTGCCAGCAGCTTCTCTTTCCGCACTGAAGCTTTCTTT. It codes for CASSFSFRTEAFF. The full variable domain, its missing parts supplied by reference TRBV7-3 and TRBJ1-1, is GAGVSQTPSNKVTEKGKYVELRCDPISGHTALYWYRQSLGQGPEFLIYFQGTGAADDSGLPNDRFFAVRPEGSVSTLKIQRTERGDSAVYLCASSFSFRTEAFFGQGTRLTVV.

This clonotype was counted many times. The J gene is TRBJ2-7, the V gene TRBV9, with D uncertain. V was cut by 2 bases and J by 4 bases, with 13 bases left in between. This CDR3 spans 14 amino acids. Per the germline V gene, CDR1 is SGDLS and CDR2 is YYNGEE. CDR3: CASSVGGDGYEQYF. The CDR3 coding sequence is TGTGCCAGCAGCGTCGGCGGAGACGGGTACGAGCAGTACTTC.

At least ten counts were recorded for this clonotype. This chain uses TRBV12-3 or TRBV12-4 with TRBJ1-3; no definite D call. Trimming removed 6 bases at V and 0 bases at J, with 9 bases between. The CDR3 totals 14 residues. The CDR3 sequence: CASRPSHSGNTIYF. As DNA, the CDR3 is TGTGCCAGCAGGCCATCTCACTCTGGAAACACCATATATTTT.

This clonotype has ten or more counts. This sequence joins TRBV2 and TRBJ2-5; D is ambiguous. Germline V gene lookup returns CDR1 SNHLY and CDR2 FYNNEI. The V gene lost 4 bases and the J gene lost 5 bases, with 14 bases spanning the gap. This CDR3 spans 14 amino acids. CDR3 sequence: CASSGGRWMETQYF. CDR3 coding DNA: TGTGCCAGCAGTGGCGGCCGCTGGATGGAGACCCAGTACTTC.